This T cell receptor beta chain is drawn from a study of T cells after yellow fever vaccination. This clonotype was observed many times. Via MiXCR, TCRdb re-called the 5' RACE reads, giving one row per CDR3 protein. The sample includes tens of thousands of distinct CDR3 sequences, approximately 3.2% seen only once; the top ten take around 0.95%. The CDR3 has 14 residues. The V end lost 2 bases, the J end lost 4 bases, and 7 bases lay between the germline ends. The germline CDR1 and CDR2 sequences are KGHDR and SFDVKD. The rearrangement joins TRBV24-1 to TRBJ2-2, with D unclear. The sample in question was PBMCs, either bulk or a sorted T-cell subset (CD4+, CD8+, memory, or dextramer-sorted; not recorded which), obtained roughly 45 days after the first yellow fever vaccination. The clonotype was recovered from a young man who received the YFV17D yellow fever vaccine. CDR3 nucleotide sequence: TGTGCCACCAGTGATTCTACACGCACCGGGGAGCTGTTTTTT. This encodes CATSDSTRTGELFF.